These 18 T cell receptor beta chains share one sample of origin, sequenced in a study of blood T cell repertoires in COVID-19. The protocol was immunoSEQ multiplex PCR, while the TCRdb copy is restricted to in-frame clones and leaves out a portion. Of about 83,000 clones in the sample, around 86% were seen once. Material: peripheral blood. The source is a man older than 75 with active or convalescent COVID-19.

The genes are TRBV5-4 and TRBJ2-1, with 7 bases that match TRBD1. The CDR3 spans 14 residues. Germline V gene lookup returns CDR1 SGHNT and CDR2 YYREEE (reference sequence). J was trimmed by 6 bases and V by 4 bases; bases with no gene match: 7. In DNA, the CDR3 is TGTGCCAGCAGCGCAAAGACAGGGACCAATGAGCAGTTCTTC. Translated, it gives CASSAKTGTNEQFF.

This chain uses TRBV19 with TRBJ1-1; D remains unclear. The CDR3 length is 15 residues. Trimming cost V 6 bases and J 0 bases, with 14 bases left between them. CDR1 is LNHDA and CDR2 is SQIVND in the germline V gene (reference sequence). Here the CDR3 reads CASRSPPYMNTEAFF. CDR3 nucleotides: TGTGCCAGTAGGTCCCCTCCTTACATGAACACTGAAGCTTTCTTT.

This clone was observed a handful of times. V usage is TRBV7-2 and J usage is TRBJ2-3, with no clear D. The CDR3 spans 15 residues. V was trimmed by 1 base and J by 3 bases, leaving 11 bases between them. Germline V lookup: CDR1 SGHTA, CDR2 FQGNSA. CDR3 residues: CASSLDLRRTDTQYF. The CDR3 DNA reads as TGTGCCAGCAGCTTAGACCTACGGAGAACAGATACGCAGTATTTT.

This clone was seen more than once but under ten times. The rearrangement links TRBV10-2 to TRBJ1-3; 7 bases map to TRBD1. The CDR3 loop spans 14 amino acids. In germline, CDR1 is WSHSY, CDR2 SAAADI. The V and J ends lost 8 bases and 0 bases, in that order; junction bases with no gene match: 4. In nucleotides, the CDR3 is TGCGCCAGCTCGGGACAGTACTCTGGAAACACCATATATTTT. Amino acids: CASSGQYSGNTIYF.

This clone was picked up one time. The chain joins TRBV6-4 to TRBJ2-1; D might be TRBD2 (5 bases). The germline CDR1 and CDR2 sequences are MRHNA and SNTAGT. This CDR3 comprises 15 residues. V was clipped by 3 bases and J by 9 bases, with 18 bases between them. CDR3 bases: TGTGCCAGCAGTGAAGGTCTAGCCAGTGAGGGTGAGCAGTTCTTC. It translates to CASSEGLASEGEQFF.

The chain is built from TRBV18 and TRBJ2-1, with D tentatively TRBD2 (6 bases). V was trimmed by 3 bases and J by 8 bases, leaving 11 bases between them. This CDR3 comprises 13 residues. Germline values: CDR1 KGHSH, CDR2 LQKENI. CDR3 bases: TGTGCCAGCTCACCGAGACTAGTCGATGAGCAGTTCTTC. This sequence encodes CASSPRLVDEQFF. The whole variable domain, remainder taken from reference TRBV18 and TRBJ2-1, is NAGVMQNPRHLVRRRGQEARLRCSPMKGHSHVYWYRQLPEEGLKFMVYLQKENIIDESGMPKERFSAEFPKEGPSILRIQQVVRGDSAAYFCASSPRLVDEQFFGPGTRLTVL.

This clone was counted between two and nine times. V gene TRBV24-1 combines with J gene TRBJ1-2, with 9 bases matching TRBD1. This CDR3 contains 13 residues. Trimming took 5 bases from V and 7 from J; bases not matched to a gene: 4. Germline CDR1 and CDR2: KGHDR and SFDVKD. CDR3 region: CATSGTGGGGYTF. Written as DNA, the CDR3 is TGTGCCACCAGTGGAACAGGGGGCGGTGGCTACACCTTC.

The gene calls are TRBV27 and TRBJ1-2; D not resolved. The CDR3 covers 13 residues. V was trimmed by 4 bases and J by 3 bases, leaving 9 bases between them. Germline-derived CDR1 and CDR2 are MNHEY and SMNVEV (reference sequence). CDR3 protein: CASSSGGDYGYTF. The CDR3, as DNA: TGTGCCAGCAGTTCCGGCGGGGACTATGGCTACACCTTC.

The rearrangement links TRBV9 to TRBJ2-2, with D possibly TRBD2 on 6 matching bases. Trimming left V 4 bases short and J 3 bases short, with 10 bases between. Germline-derived CDR1 and CDR2 are SGDLS and YYNGEE. This CDR3 region has 14 residues. The CDR3 protein is CASSLSGDTGELFF. DNA of the CDR3: TGTGCCAGCAGCCTTTCGGGGGACACCGGGGAGCTGTTTTTT.

This clone was picked up a small number of times. The CDR3 here is CASSLRWRSPLHF. CDR3 nucleotides: TGTGCCAGCAGCTTAAGGTGGCGGTCACCCCTCCACTTT. The rearrangement links TRBV7-2 to TRBJ1-6, with D unclear. The CDR3 is 13 amino acids. Germline CDR1 is SGHTA and CDR2 is FQGNSA. V lost 2 bases, J lost 10 bases, and 9 bases lay in between.

This rearrangement joins TRBV5-6 to TRBJ2-7; D call uncertain. The CDR3 is made up of 13 amino acids. V lost 2 bases and J lost 6, with 12 bases in between. Germline V lookup: CDR1 SGHDT, CDR2 YYEEEE. The CDR3 sequence: CASSLGISGEQYV. The DNA of the CDR3 is TGTGCCAGCAGCTTAGGCATTTCGGGCGAGCAGTACGTC.

The chain combines TRBV19 with TRBJ1-1, with D tentatively TRBD1 (5 bases). The germline V and J ends were trimmed by 3 bases and 1 base, with 9 bases remaining between them. CDR1 and CDR2 (germline): LNHDA, SQIVND (reference sequence). The CDR3 extends over 14 amino acids. CDR3 sequence: CASSIGGANTEAFF. CDR3 DNA: TGTGCCAGTAGTATTGGAGGGGCGAACACTGAAGCTTTCTTT. The complete variable domain, with remaining parts taken from reference TRBV19 and TRBJ1-1, reads DGGITQSPKYLFRKEGQNVTLSCEQNLNHDAMYWYRQDPGQGLRLIYYSQIVNDFQKGDIAEGYSVSREKKESFPLTVTSAQKNPTAFYLCASSIGGANTEAFFGQGTRLTVV.

The V and J genes are TRBV10-3 and TRBJ1-2, with TRBD1 matching 8 bases. The V segment lost 2 bases and the J segment 4 bases; nucleotides outside the gene matches: 3. The CDR3 has 14 residues. CDR1 is ENHRY, CDR2 SYGVKD, per germline. The CDR3 protein is CAISEAGGSYGYTF. The CDR3 region has the DNA TGTGCCATCAGTGAGGCAGGGGGCTCCTATGGCTACACCTTC.

The rearrangement joins TRBV10-1 to TRBJ1-2, with unresolved D. V dropped 3 bases and J dropped 3 bases, with 8 bases sitting between them. CDR1 and CDR2 from the germline V gene are WNHNN and SYGVQD (reference sequence). The length of the CDR3 is 13 residues. The CDR3 loop is CASSDRRDYGYTF. The CDR3 DNA sequence: TGCGCCAGCAGTGATCGCCGGGACTATGGCTACACCTTC.

V is TRBV5-1 and J is TRBJ1-3, with 10 nucleotides matching TRBD1. With V trimmed by 2 bases and J by 2 bases, 7 bases remained unmatched. This CDR3 region has 17 residues. Per germline, CDR1 SGHRS and CDR2 YFSETQ. The CDR3 loop reads CASSFSGTGVAGNTIYF. DNA of the CDR3: TGCGCCAGCAGCTTTTCCGGGACAGGGGTAGCTGGAAACACCATATATTTT.

The chain uses TRBV30 and TRBJ1-6; possibly TRBD1 for D (5 bases). The CDR3 consists of 12 residues. Germline V lookup: CDR1 GTSNPN, CDR2 SVGIG (reference sequence). Trimming pared 5 bases from V and 7 bases from J, leaving 9 bases between. The CDR3 DNA sequence: TGTGCCTGGGCGGGGGGGAATTCACCCCTCCACTTT. Its protein product is CAWAGGNSPLHF.

This chain connects TRBV7-2 to TRBJ2-4; D not certain. CDR1 is SGHTA, CDR2 FQGNSA, per germline. The V end lost 4 bases, the J end lost 8 bases, and 12 bases lay between the germline ends. CDR3 length equals 13 residues. The DNA of the CDR3 is TGTGCCAGCAGCTCGCGGCCCGTGGACATTCAGTACTTC. Its translation: CASSSRPVDIQYF.

The chain is built from TRBV7-9 and TRBJ1-2; the D gene is possibly TRBD1 (5 bases). Trimming cost V 0 bases and J 2 bases, with 13 bases left between them. Germline V CDR1 and CDR2: SEHNR, FQNEAQ (reference sequence). This CDR3 has 16 amino acids. CDR3 nucleotides: TGTGCCAGCAGCTTAGCGGGGACCCGGGGGAACTATGGCTACACCTTC. This sequence encodes CASSLAGTRGNYGYTF.